The 14 T cell receptor beta chains reported below all come from one sample, sequenced in a study of cytomegalovirus exposure and HLA in healthy donors. Produced via immunoSEQ multiplex PCR; TCRdb's table is partial and in-frame only. The repertoire holds some 130,000 clones, with 89% as singletons. Sequencing was carried out using PBMCs. The receptor source for this set is a woman aged 18-29 years in good health and CMV-seronegative.

CDR3 sequence: CASSGGNTGELFF. In DNA, the CDR3 is TGTGCCAGCAGTGGGGGCAACACCGGGGAGCTGTTTTTT. The chain combines TRBV6-1 with TRBJ2-2, with D tentatively TRBD1 (5 bases). The CDR3 is 13 amino acids. The V end was cut by 4 bases, the J end by 2 bases, with 5 bases between. Germline V gene sequence: CDR1 MNHNS, CDR2 SASEGT.

The chain joins TRBV5-1 to TRBJ1-5; 7 nucleotides line up with TRBD1. There are 14 residues in the CDR3. Germline V lookup: CDR1 SGHRS, CDR2 YFSETQ. Trimming took 4 bases from V and 2 from J; bases not matched to a gene: 3. The chain's CDR3 is CASSETGGNQPQHF. CDR3 DNA: TGCGCCAGCAGCGAAACAGGGGGCAATCAGCCCCAGCATTTT.

This rearrangement joins TRBV6-6 to TRBJ2-3; TRBD2 matches at 13 bases. Trimming took 2 bases from V and 6 from J; bases not matched to a gene: 5. This CDR3 is 16 amino acids long. Germline values: CDR1 MNHNY, CDR2 SVGAGI (reference sequence). The CDR3 DNA is TGTGCCAGCAGTTACGGAACGACTAGCGGGGGGGATACGCAGTATTTT. This codes for CASSYGTTSGGDTQYF.

This chain joins TRBV7-8 and TRBJ2-1; weak D call: TRBD1 (5 bases). CDR1 is SGHVS and CDR2 is FQNEAQ in the germline V gene. Trimming pared 1 base from V and 5 bases from J, leaving 12 bases between. The CDR3 is 15 residues long. The CDR3 nucleotides read TGTGCCAGCAGCTTAGGGCCCACAGGCGACAATGAGCAGTTCTTC. This translates into CASSLGPTGDNEQFF.

CDR3 loop: CASSQVVGTDTQYF. The CDR3 bases are TGCGCCAGCAGCCAAGTAGTTGGCACAGATACGCAGTATTTT. The chain links TRBV4-1 to TRBJ2-3; D call uncertain. This CDR3 is built from 14 residues. V was clipped by 1 base and J by 1 base, with 6 bases between them. Germline V gives CDR1 MGHRA, CDR2 YSYEKL.

The chain combines TRBV5-1 with TRBJ1-1; maybe TRBD1 (5 bases). Germline assignment: CDR1 SGHRS and CDR2 YFSETQ. Trimming removed 1 base from V and 5 bases from J, with 18 bases in between. The CDR3 loop spans 16 amino acids. CDR3 DNA sequence: TGCGCCAGCAGCTTGTTTCAAGGGGTTAGGGGTACTGAAGCTTTCTTT. Translation: CASSLFQGVRGTEAFF.

Only one count was recorded for this clone. This CDR3 reads CASSVGQTTNTGELFF. The CDR3 region has the DNA TGTGCCAGCAGCGTTGGGCAGACGACCAACACCGGGGAGCTGTTTTTT. The chain joins TRBV9 to TRBJ2-2, with D unclear. The CDR3 totals 16 residues. V lost 2 bases and J lost 2, with 13 bases in between. Germline CDR1 and CDR2: SGDLS and YYNGEE.

The chain couples TRBV27 to TRBJ2-7, with 11 bases identical to TRBD1. This CDR3 has 14 amino acids. V lost 5 bases and J lost 3; bases outside the gene matches: 3. The V gene's germline CDR1 is MNHEY and CDR2 SMNVEV (reference sequence). CDR3 bases: TGTGCCAGCAGTCCAGGGACAGGGGGCTACGAGCAGTACTTC. Encoded protein: CASSPGTGGYEQYF.

This chain uses TRBV19 with TRBJ1-1; the match to TRBD1 covers 7 bases. Per germline, CDR1 LNHDA and CDR2 SQIVND (reference sequence). Trimming took 8 bases from V and 7 from J; bases not matched to a gene: 13. This CDR3 contains 14 residues. DNA of the CDR3: TGTGCCAGTCGCCCAAAACAGGGGATTGTTGAAGCTTTCTTT. Translating it yields CASRPKQGIVEAFF.

The rearrangement uses TRBV9 and TRBJ1-1, with D perhaps TRBD1 (5 bases). Trimming cost V 2 bases and J 4 bases, with 12 bases left between them. CDR1 is SGDLS, CDR2 YYNGEE, per germline. The CDR3 spans 14 residues. CDR3 bases: TGTGCCAGCAGCGTTCGGGTGGGGGGCACTGAAGCTTTCTTT. It is translated as CASSVRVGGTEAFF.

The rearrangement links TRBV7-8 to TRBJ2-7; a weak D match, TRBD1 (6 bases). This CDR3 contains 16 residues. The ends were cut back, 2 bases at V and 4 bases at J, with 18 bases in the middle. Looked up from germline, CDR1 is SGHVS and CDR2 is FQNEAQ. CDR3 residues: CASSLSISGVGYEQYF. The CDR3 coding sequence is TGTGCCAGCAGCTTATCCATATCAGGGGTCGGGTACGAGCAGTACTTC.

The chain carries TRBV6-1 and TRBJ2-2; D might be TRBD1 (5 bases). V lost 1 base and J 6 bases, leaving 15 bases between the germline ends. The CDR3 has 16 residues. The germline V gene encodes CDR1 MNHNS and CDR2 SASEGT. The CDR3 region has the DNA TGTGCCAGCAGTGAAGGGACACCAGGATGGGCCGGGGAGCTGTTTTTT. Translated: CASSEGTPGWAGELFF.

The chain has TRBV7-9 and TRBJ1-2, with D maybe TRBD1 (5 bases). The length of the CDR3 is 12 residues. Trimming cost V 1 base and J 8 bases, with 8 bases left between them. Germline lookup yields CDR1 SEHNR and CDR2 FQNEAQ (reference sequence). CDR3 in amino acids: CASSLEGAGYTF. DNA for the CDR3: TGTGCCAGCAGCTTAGAAGGGGCCGGCTACACCTTC.

This clone is a singleton in its sample. The chain's CDR3 is CASSEPQRNIQYF. CDR3 nucleotides: TGTGCCAGCAGTGAACCCCAGAGGAACATTCAGTACTTC. The chain carries TRBV25-1 and TRBJ2-4; no clear D gene. The V and J ends lost 2 bases and 7 bases respectively, with 9 bases between them. The CDR3 consists of 13 residues. The germline V gene has CDR1 MGHDK and CDR2 SYGVNS.